This T cell receptor beta chain originates from a study of blood T cell repertoires in COVID-19. Study-wide context: Samples representing acute and convalescent COVID-19 were sourced from the United States, Italy and Spain. Sample material is recorded as cDNA or gDNA derived from T cells, B-cell-depleted T cells, or PBMCs.

In the original analysis: The authors estimated nucleated cell counts from reference gene primer amplification. Sequenced by immunoSEQ multiplex PCR; TCRdb stores in-frame clones only, minus some. Clone size and the V and J calls come from that table; the DNA yielded D and trimming. The sample yields 98,000 or so clones, roughly nine tenths seen once. Germline-derived CDR1 and CDR2 are SGHRS and YFSETQ. Unmatched junction bases numbered 6, after V lost 1 base and J lost 3 bases. The CDR3 totals 15 residues. The chain is built from TRBV5-1 and TRBJ1-2; 7 bases are shared with TRBD1. The sample comprised peripheral blood. This receptor was obtained from a human donor in a cohort sampled during active COVID-19. The CDR3 sequence is CASSLSGGWDYGYTF. For the CDR3, the DNA is TGCGCCAGCAGCTTGTCAGGGGGTTGGGACTATGGCTACACCTTC.